This entry concerns a single TCR beta chain. Its antigen is unknown. These data are taken from a study of cytomegalovirus exposure and HLA in healthy donors. Study findings and constraints: In vitro checks showed that a few CMV-associated chains really do target CMV antigens. Available immune exposure information covered CMV serostatus only.

The PCR had 60 Vbeta and 13 Jbeta primers. Clones were sequenced by immunoSEQ multiplex PCR, and TCRdb holds only the in-frame ones, with some missing. The sample lists under 150,000 clones, approximately 64% occurring once. The source material was PBMCs. This clonotype was obtained from a woman aged 40 to 50 in good health and CMV-seronegative.

CDR3: CASSYEGPGNTIYF. The CDR3 DNA reads as TGTGCCAGCAGTTACGAGGGCCCTGGAAACACCATATATTTT. V gene TRBV6-6 combines with J gene TRBJ1-3; D ambiguous. This CDR3 region has 14 residues. Germline CDR1 is MNHNY and CDR2 is SVGAGI (reference sequence). With 2 bases removed from V and 2 bases from J, the gap between germline ends came to 7 bases.